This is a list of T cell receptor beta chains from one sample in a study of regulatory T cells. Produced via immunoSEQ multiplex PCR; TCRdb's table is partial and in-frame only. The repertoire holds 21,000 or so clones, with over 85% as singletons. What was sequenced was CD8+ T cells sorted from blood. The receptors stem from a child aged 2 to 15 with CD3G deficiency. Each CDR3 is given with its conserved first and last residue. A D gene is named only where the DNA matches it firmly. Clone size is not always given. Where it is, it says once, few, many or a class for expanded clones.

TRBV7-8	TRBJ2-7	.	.	TGTGCCAGCAGCTTAGGACAGCTTTACGAGCAGTACTTC	CASSLGQLYEQYF
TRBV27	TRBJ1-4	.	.	TGTGCCAGCAGTCGGGAGTCCGAGCAGGATGAAAAACTGTTTTTT	CASSRESEQDEKLFF
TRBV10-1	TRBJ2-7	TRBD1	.	TGCGCCAGCAGTGGGGCGGACAGGGGGCTCTACGAGCAGTACTTC	CASSGADRGLYEQYF
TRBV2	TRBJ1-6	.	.	TGTGCCAGCAGTGATTTAGACAGGCCGATAGGCTATAATTCACCCCTCCACTTT	CASSDLDRPIGYNSPLHF
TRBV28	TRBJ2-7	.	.	TGTGCCAGCAGTTTTGAGAAGCTCTCCTACGAGCAGTACTTC	CASSFEKLSYEQYF
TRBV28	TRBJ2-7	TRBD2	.	TGTGCCAGCAGTGGGCTAGCGGGACCCTCCTACGAGCAGTACTTC	CASSGLAGPSYEQYF
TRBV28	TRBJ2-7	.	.	TGTGCCAGCAGTAGTCCCGACAGCGACAGCTCCTACGAGCAGTACTTC	CASSSPDSDSSYEQYF
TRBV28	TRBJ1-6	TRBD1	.	TGTGCCAGCAGTTTAAGGGTTGCAGGGGGAAATTCACCCCTCCACTTT	CASSLRVAGGNSPLHF
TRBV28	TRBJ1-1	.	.	TGTGCCAGCAGTTTATCGGGGAGGACTGAAGCTTTCTTT	CASSLSGRTEAFF
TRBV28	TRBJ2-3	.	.	TGTGCCAGCAGTTTATACTCAGATACGCAGTATTTT	CASSLYSDTQYF
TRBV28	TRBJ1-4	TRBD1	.	TGTGCCAGCAGTAGATGGGGACAGGATAATGAAAAACTGTTTTTT	CASSRWGQDNEKLFF
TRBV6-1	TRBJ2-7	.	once	TGTGCCAGCAGTGAACTAGGCCCGAGCTCCTACGAGCAGTACTTC	CASSELGPSSYEQYF
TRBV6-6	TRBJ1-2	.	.	TGTGCCAGCAGTTACGGGACGGAAGGCTACACCTTC	CASSYGTEGYTF
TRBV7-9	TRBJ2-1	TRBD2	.	TGTGCCAGCAGCCTTAGCGGGACCCCCTACAATGAGCAGTTCTTC	CASSLSGTPYNEQFF
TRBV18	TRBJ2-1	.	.	TGTGCCAGCTCACCACCGTCAGTGAATGAGCAGTTCTTC	CASSPPSVNEQFF
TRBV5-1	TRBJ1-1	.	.	TGCGCCAGCCGGTGGAGGTCGAGCACTGAAGCTTTCTTT	CASRWRSSTEAFF
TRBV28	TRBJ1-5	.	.	TGTGCCAGCAGTCACTATGGGACCTACAAACCCAATCAGCCCCAGCATTTT	CASSHYGTYKPNQPQHF
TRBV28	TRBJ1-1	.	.	TGTGCCAGCAGATATCAGGGGCGAGCTTTCTTT	CASRYQGRAFF
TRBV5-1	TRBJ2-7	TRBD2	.	TGCGCCAGCAGCTTGGGGCTAGCGGGAGCCGACGAGCAGTACTTC	CASSLGLAGADEQYF
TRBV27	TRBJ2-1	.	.	TGTGCCAGCAGCCCAGACCGGTGGAATGAGCAGTTCTTC	CASSPDRWNEQFF
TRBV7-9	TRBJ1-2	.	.	TGTGCCAGCAGCTCGTCGGGGGGCTATGGCTACACCTTC	CASSSSGGYGYTF
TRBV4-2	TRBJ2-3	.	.	TGTGCCAGCAGGGACGGGTCTAGCACAGATACGCAGTATTTT	CASRDGSSTDTQYF
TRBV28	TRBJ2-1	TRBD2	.	TGTGCCAGCAGCCGGACTAGCGGCTACAATGAGCAGTTCTTC	CASSRTSGYNEQFF
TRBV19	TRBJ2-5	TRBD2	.	TGTGCCAGTAGTCCCTCTCCCTTCATAGCGGGGCCCGGTTCCTCAGAGACCCAGTACTTC	CASSPSPFIAGPGSSETQYF
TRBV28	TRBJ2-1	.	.	TGTGCCAGCAGTTCGCGCAGGGTTGCAAGTGAGCAGTTCTTC	CASSSRRVASEQFF
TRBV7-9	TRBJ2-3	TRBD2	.	TGTGCCAGCAGCCCACCTTCGGGGGAGGGCCGGGGGGCAGATACGCAGTATTTT	CASSPPSGEGRGADTQYF
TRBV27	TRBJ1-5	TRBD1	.	TGTGCCAGCAGTCCCGGGACAGAGAATCAGCCCCAGCATTTT	CASSPGTENQPQHF
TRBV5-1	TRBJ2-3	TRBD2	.	TGCGCCAGCAGCCCAGGGACTAGCGGGAACACAGATACGCAGTATTTT	CASSPGTSGNTDTQYF
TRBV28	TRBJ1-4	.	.	TGTGCCAGCAGTTCAGAGGGATCTAATGAAAAACTGTTTTTT	CASSSEGSNEKLFF
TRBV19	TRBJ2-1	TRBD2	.	TGTGCCAGTAGCGGGGCGGGAGTAGGTAATGAGCAGTTCTTC	CASSGAGVGNEQFF
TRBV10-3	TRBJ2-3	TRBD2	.	TGTGCCATCAGGGTAGCGGGAGGCGGCGCAGATACGCAGTATTTT	CAIRVAGGGADTQYF
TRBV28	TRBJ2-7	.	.	TGTGCCAGCAGTCCCGACAGGCCCTACGAGCAGTACTTC	CASSPDRPYEQYF
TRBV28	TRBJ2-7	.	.	TGTGCCAGCAGTTTTTGGTCAGGGGCTCGCGAGCAGTACTTC	CASSFWSGAREQYF
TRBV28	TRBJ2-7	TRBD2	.	TGTGCCAGCAGTCTCACTAGCGGACTTACGTACGAGCAGTACTTC	CASSLTSGLTYEQYF
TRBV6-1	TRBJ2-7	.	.	TGTGCCAGCAGTACGCGAGGATCAGGGGCCGAGCAGTACTTC	CASSTRGSGAEQYF
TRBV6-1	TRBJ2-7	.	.	TGTGCCAGCAGTGTTTCACAGGGAGGCTACGAGCAGTACTTC	CASSVSQGGYEQYF
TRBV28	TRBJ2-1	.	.	TGTGCCAGCAGTTTCGGCCCGACACACAATGAGCAGTTCTTC	CASSFGPTHNEQFF
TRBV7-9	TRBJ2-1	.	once	TGTGCCAGCAGCTCGATTGTGAGCAATGAGCAGTTCTTC	CASSSIVSNEQFF
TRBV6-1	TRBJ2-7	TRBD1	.	TGTGCCAGCAGTGACTATCCGGGACAGGGTGTCTACGAGCAGTACTTC	CASSDYPGQGVYEQYF